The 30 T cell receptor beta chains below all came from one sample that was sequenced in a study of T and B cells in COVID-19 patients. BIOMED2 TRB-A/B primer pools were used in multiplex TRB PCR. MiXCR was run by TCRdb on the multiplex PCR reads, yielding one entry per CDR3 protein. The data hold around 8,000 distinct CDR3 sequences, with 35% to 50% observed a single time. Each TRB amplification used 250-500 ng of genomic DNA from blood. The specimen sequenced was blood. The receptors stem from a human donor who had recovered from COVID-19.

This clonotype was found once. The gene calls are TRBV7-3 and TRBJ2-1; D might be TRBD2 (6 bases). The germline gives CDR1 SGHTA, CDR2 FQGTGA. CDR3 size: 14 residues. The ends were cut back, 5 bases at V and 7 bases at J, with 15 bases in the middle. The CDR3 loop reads CASSPYLGGNEQFF. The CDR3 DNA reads TGTGCCAGCAGCCCCTACCTCGGAGGGAATGAGCAGTTCTTC.

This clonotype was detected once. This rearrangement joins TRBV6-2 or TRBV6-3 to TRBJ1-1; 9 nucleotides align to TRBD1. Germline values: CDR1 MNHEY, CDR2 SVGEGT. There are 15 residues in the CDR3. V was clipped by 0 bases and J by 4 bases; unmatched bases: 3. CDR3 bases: TGTGCCAGCAGTTACTCGTTGACAGGGGGCACTGAAGCTTTCTTT. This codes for CASSYSLTGGTEAFF.

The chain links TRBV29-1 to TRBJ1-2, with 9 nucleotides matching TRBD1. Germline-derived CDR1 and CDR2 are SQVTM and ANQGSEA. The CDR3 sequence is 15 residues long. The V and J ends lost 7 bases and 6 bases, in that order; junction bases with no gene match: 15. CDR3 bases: TGCAGCGGCTCGGGACAGGGCGCAATAGGGGATGGCTACACCTTC. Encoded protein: CSGSGQGAIGDGYTF.

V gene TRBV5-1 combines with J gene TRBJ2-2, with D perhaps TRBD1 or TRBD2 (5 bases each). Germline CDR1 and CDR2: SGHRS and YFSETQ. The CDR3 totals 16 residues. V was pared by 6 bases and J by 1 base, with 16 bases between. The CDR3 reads CASTRDWGKNTGELFF. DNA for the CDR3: TGCGCCAGCACCCGCGATTGGGGGAAGAACACCGGGGAGCTGTTTTTT. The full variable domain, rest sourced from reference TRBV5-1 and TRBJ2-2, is KAGVTQTPRYLIKTRGQQVTLSCSPISGHRSVSWYQQTPGQGLQFLFEYFSETQRNKGNFPGRFSGRQFSNSRSEMNVSTLELGDSALYLCASTRDWGKNTGELFFGEGSRLTVL.

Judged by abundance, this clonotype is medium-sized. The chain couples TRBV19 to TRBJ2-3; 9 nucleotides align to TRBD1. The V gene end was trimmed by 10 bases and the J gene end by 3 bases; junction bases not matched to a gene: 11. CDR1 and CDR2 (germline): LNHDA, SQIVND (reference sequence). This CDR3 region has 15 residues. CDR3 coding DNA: TGTGCCACCCGTGGGACAGGGCCCGGGACAGATACGCAGTATTTT. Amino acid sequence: CATRGTGPGTDTQYF.

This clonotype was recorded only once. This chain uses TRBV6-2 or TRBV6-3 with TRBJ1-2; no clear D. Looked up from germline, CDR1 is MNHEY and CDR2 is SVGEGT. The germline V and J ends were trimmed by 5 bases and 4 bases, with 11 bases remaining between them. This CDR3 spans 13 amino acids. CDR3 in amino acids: CASSPPTGYGYTF. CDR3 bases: TGTGCCAGCAGTCCCCCGACGGGCTATGGCTACACCTTC.

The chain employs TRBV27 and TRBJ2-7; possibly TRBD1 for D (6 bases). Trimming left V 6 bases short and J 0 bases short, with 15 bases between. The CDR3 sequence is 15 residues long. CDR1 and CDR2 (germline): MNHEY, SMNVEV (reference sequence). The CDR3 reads CASSCRGSRSYEQYV. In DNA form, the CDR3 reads TGTGCCAGCAGCTGTAGGGGGTCCCGCTCCTACGAGCAGTACGTC.

The CDR3 sequence: CASSLRGGGVAYEQYV. CDR3 in DNA: TGTGCCAGCAGTTTACGGGGCGGGGGGGTAGCCTACGAGCAGTACGTC. The chain couples TRBV27 to TRBJ2-7, with TRBD2 matching 9 bases. Germline V lookup: CDR1 MNHEY, CDR2 SMNVEV (reference sequence). The junction had 7 bases not matched to a gene; V was cut back by 2 bases and J by 2 bases. This CDR3 spans 16 amino acids.

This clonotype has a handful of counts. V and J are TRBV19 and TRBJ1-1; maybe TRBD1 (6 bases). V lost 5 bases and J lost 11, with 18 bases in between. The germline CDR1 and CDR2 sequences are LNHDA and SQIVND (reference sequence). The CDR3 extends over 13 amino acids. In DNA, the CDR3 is TGTGCCAGTAGTCCCCGGGACACCCCAAGGGCTTTCTTT. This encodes CASSPRDTPRAFF.

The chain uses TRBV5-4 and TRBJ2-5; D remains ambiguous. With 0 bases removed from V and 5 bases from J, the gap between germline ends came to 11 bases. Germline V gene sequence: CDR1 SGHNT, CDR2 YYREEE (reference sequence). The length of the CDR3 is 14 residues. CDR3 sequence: CASSLVPSRETQYF. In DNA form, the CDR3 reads TGTGCCAGCAGCTTGGTCCCATCTAGGGAGACCCAGTACTTC. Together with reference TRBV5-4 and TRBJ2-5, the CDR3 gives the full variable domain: ETGVTQSPTHLIKTRGQQVTLRCSSQSGHNTVSWYQQALGQGPQFIFQYYREEENGRGNFPPRFSGLQFPNYSSELNVNALELDDSALYLCASSLVPSRETQYFGPGTRLLVL.

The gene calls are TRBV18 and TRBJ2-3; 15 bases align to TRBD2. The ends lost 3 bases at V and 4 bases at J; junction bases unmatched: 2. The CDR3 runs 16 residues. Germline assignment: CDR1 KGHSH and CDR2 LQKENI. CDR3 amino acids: CASSPGLAGGPDTQYF. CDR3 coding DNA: TGTGCCAGCTCACCCGGACTAGCGGGGGGGCCAGATACGCAGTATTTT.

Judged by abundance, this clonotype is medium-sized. CDR3 sequence reads: CASMGPSGELFF. In DNA, the CDR3 is TGTGCCAGCATGGGCCCGTCCGGGGAGCTGTTTTTT. V usage is TRBV6-6 and J usage is TRBJ2-2; D is unresolved. The germline CDR1 and CDR2 sequences are MNHNY and SVGAGI (reference sequence). V was cut by 7 bases and J by 6 bases, with 9 bases left in between. The CDR3 runs 12 residues.

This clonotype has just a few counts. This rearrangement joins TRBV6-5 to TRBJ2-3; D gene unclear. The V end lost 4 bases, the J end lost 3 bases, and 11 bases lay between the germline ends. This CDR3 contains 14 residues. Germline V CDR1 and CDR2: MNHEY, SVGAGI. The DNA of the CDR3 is TGTGCCAGCAGTTCAACCGGACGGACAGATACGCAGTATTTT. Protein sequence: CASSSTGRTDTQYF.

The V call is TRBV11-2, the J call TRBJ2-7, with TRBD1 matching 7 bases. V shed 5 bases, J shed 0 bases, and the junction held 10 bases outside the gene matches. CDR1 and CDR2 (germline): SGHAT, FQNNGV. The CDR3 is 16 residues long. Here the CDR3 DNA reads TGTGCCAGCAGCCCCTCCGGGACAGACCACTCCTACGAGCAGTACTTC. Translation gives CASSPSGTDHSYEQYF.

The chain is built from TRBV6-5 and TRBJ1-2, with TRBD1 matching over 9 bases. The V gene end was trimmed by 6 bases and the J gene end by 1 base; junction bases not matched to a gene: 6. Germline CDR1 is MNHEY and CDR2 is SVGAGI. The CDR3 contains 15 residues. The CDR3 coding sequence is TGTGCCAGCAGGACTGGGGACAGGGTTAACTATGGCTACACCTTC. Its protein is CASRTGDRVNYGYTF.

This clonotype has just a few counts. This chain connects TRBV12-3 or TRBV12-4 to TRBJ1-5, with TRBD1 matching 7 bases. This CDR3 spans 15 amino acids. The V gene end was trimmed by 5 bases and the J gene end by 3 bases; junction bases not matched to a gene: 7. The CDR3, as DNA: TGTGCCAGCAGTATGGGGGGACAGCCCAATCAGCCCCAGCATTTT. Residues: CASSMGGQPNQPQHF.

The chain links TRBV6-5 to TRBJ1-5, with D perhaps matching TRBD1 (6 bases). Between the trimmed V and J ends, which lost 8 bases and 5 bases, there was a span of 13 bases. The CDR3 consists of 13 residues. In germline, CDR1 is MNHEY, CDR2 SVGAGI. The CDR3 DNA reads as TGTGCCAGCGCGGACAGAACACATCAGCCCCAGCATTTT. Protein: CASADRTHQPQHF.

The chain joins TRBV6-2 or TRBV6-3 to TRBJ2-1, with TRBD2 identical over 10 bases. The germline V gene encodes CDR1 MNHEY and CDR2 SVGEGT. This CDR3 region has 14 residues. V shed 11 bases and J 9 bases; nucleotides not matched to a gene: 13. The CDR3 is CAGSTSGGAFEQFF. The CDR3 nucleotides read TGTGCCGGCTCAACGAGCGGGGGGGCTTTTGAGCAGTTCTTC.

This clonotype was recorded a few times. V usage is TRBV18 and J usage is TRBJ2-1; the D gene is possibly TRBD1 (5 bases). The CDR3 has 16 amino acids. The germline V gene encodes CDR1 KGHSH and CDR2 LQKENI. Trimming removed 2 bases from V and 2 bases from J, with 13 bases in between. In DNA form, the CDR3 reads TGTGCCAGCTCACCATTTTGGGGCCAGACCTACAATGAGCAGTTCTTC. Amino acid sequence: CASSPFWGQTYNEQFF.

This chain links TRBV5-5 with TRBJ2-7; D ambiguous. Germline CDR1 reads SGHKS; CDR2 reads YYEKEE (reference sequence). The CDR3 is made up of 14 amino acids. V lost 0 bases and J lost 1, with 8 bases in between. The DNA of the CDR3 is TGTGCCAGCAGCTTGGTGGTCAGGTCCTACGAGCAGTACTTC. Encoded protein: CASSLVVRSYEQYF.

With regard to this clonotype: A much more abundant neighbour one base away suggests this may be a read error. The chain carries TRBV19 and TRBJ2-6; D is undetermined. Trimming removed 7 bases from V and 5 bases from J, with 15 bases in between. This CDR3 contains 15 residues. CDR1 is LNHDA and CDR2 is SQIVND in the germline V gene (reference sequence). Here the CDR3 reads CASTPVLGWANVLTF. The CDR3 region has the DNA TGTGCCAGTACACCGGTTCTAGGATGGGCCAACGTCCTGACTTTC.

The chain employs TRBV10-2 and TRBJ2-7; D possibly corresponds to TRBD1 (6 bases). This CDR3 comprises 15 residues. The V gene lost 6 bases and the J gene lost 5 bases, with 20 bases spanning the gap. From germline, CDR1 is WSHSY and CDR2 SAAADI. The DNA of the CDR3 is TGCGCCAGCAGGCCGTTAGGGGGACCGCGGAACGAGCAGTACTTC. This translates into CASRPLGGPRNEQYF.

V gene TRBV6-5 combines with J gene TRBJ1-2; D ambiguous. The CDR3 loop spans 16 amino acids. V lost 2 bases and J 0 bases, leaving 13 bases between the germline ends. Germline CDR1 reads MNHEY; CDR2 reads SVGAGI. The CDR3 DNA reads TGTGCCAGCAGTTACCACTCGGGCGAGGCTAACTATGGCTACACCTTC. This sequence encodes CASSYHSGEANYGYTF.

CDR3 in DNA: TGCGCCAGCAGCTTGGAGGGGATATACAATGAGCAGTTCTTC. This encodes CASSLEGIYNEQFF. V usage is TRBV5-1 and J usage is TRBJ2-1; the D gene is possibly TRBD1 (5 bases). The V end lost 0 bases, the J end lost 4 bases, and 8 bases lay between the germline ends. Germline CDR1 reads SGHRS; CDR2 reads YFSETQ. The CDR3 runs 14 residues.

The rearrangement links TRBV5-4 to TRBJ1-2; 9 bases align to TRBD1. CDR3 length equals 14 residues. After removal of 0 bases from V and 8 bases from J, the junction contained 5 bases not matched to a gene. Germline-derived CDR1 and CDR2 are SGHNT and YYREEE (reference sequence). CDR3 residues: CASSLGDRAGGYTF. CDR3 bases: TGTGCCAGCAGCTTGGGGGACAGGGCAGGAGGCTACACCTTC. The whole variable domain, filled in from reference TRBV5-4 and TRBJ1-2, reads ETGVTQSPTHLIKTRGQQVTLRCSSQSGHNTVSWYQQALGQGPQFIFQYYREEENGRGNFPPRFSGLQFPNYSSELNVNALELDDSALYLCASSLGDRAGGYTFGSGTRLTVV.

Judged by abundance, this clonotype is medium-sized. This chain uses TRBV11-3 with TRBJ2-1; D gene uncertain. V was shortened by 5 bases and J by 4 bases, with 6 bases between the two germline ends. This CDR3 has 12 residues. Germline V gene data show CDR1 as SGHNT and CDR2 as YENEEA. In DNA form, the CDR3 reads TGTGCCAGCAGCGTAGGGTACAATGAGCAGTTCTTC. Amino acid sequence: CASSVGYNEQFF.

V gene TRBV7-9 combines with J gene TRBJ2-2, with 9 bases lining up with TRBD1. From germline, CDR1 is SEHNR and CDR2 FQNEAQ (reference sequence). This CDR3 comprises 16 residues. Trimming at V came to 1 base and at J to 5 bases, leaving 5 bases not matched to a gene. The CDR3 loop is CASSLDGTGRTGELFF. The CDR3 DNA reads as TGTGCCAGCAGCTTAGATGGGACAGGGCGGACCGGGGAGCTGTTTTTT. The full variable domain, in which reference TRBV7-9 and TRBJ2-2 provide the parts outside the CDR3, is DTGVSQNPRHKITKRGQNVTFRCDPISEHNRLYWYRQTLGQGPEFLTYFQNEAQLEKSRLLSDRFSAERPKGSFSTLEIQRTEQGDSAMYLCASSLDGTGRTGELFFGEGSRLTVL.

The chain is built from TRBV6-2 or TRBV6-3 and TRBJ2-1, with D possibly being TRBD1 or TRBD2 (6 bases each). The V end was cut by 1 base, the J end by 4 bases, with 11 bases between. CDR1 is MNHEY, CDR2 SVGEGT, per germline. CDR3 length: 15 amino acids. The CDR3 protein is CASSYLGGLYNEQFF. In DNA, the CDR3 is TGTGCCAGCAGTTACTTGGGGGGCCTTTACAATGAGCAGTTCTTC.

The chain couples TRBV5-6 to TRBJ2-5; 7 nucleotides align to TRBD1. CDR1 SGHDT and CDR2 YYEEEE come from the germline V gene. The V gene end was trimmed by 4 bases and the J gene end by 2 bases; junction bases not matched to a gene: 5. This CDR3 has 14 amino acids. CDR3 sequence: CASSPGQYQETQYF. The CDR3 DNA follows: TGTGCCAGCAGCCCGGGACAGTATCAAGAGACCCAGTACTTC.

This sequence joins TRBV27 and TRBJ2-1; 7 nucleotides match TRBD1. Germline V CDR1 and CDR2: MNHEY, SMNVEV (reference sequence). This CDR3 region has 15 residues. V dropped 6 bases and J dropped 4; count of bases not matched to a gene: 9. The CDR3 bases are TGTGCCAGCAGCGAGGACGGGACAGCATACAATGAGCAGTTCTTC. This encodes CASSEDGTAYNEQFF.